Following are 4 T cell receptor beta chains from one sample sequenced in a study of blood T cell repertoires in COVID-19. Measured with immunoSEQ multiplex PCR; TCRdb has only the in-frame clones, and not every one. In the table there are 200,000 to 250,000 clones, about 88% of which are singletons. The specimen was peripheral blood. The source is a woman aged 45-65 years with COVID-19, enrolled during active disease.

This chain connects TRBV11-1 to TRBJ1-2, with D tentatively TRBD1 (6 bases). V gave up 9 bases and J gave up 0 bases, with 14 bases separating them. CDR1 is SGHAT, CDR2 FQDESV, per germline (reference sequence). The length of the CDR3 is 14 residues. This CDR3 reads CASVFQGPNYGYTF. In DNA form, the CDR3 reads TGTGCCAGTGTCTTCCAGGGGCCTAACTATGGCTACACCTTC.

V usage is TRBV5-1 and J usage is TRBJ2-3; 11 bases line up with TRBD2. Germline V gene data show CDR1 as SGHRS and CDR2 as YFSETQ. The CDR3 totals 16 residues. Trimming at V came to 0 bases and at J to 9 bases, leaving 9 bases not matched to a gene. CDR3 DNA: TGCGCCAGCAGCTTGGATGTTAGCGGGGGGGCCGAAACGCAGTATTTT. Amino acid sequence: CASSLDVSGGAETQYF. Filled out from reference TRBV5-1 and TRBJ2-3, the complete variable domain reads KAGVTQTPRYLIKTRGQQVTLSCSPISGHRSVSWYQQTPGQGLQFLFEYFSETQRNKGNFPGRFSGRQFSNSRSEMNVSTLELGDSALYLCASSLDVSGGAETQYFGPGTRLTVL.

This clone was found once. The rearrangement uses TRBV30 and TRBJ2-5; D is unresolved. V gave up 2 bases and J gave up 0 bases, with 4 bases separating them. CDR3 length: 12 residues. Germline V gene data show CDR1 as GTSNPN and CDR2 as SVGIG (reference sequence). Here the CDR3 reads CAWSFDQETQYF. Written as DNA, the CDR3 is TGTGCCTGGAGTTTCGACCAAGAGACCCAGTACTTC.

V usage is TRBV11-3 and J usage is TRBJ2-1; 10 bases fit TRBD1. The V segment lost 5 bases and the J segment 1 base; nucleotides outside the gene matches: 8. Germline CDR1 and CDR2: SGHNT and YENEEA. The CDR3 has 17 residues. CDR3 coding DNA: TGTGCCAGCAGCGATAGACAGGGGGCATTGTCCTACAATGAGCAGTTCTTC. It encodes CASSDRQGALSYNEQFF.